This record concerns one TCR beta chain sequence. Repertoires were generated with immunoSEQ multiplex PCR, while TCRdb's copy carries only in-frame clones and drops some. The table records approximately 500,000 clones, approximately 91% of them present only once. The germline V and J ends were trimmed by 5 bases and 2 bases, with 3 bases remaining between them. Germline V gives CDR1 SGHAT, CDR2 FQNNGV. The length of the CDR3 is 11 residues. This entry comes from a study of blood T cell repertoires in COVID-19. The source is a woman between 50 and 59 years old with COVID-19, enrolled during active disease. The sample comprised peripheral blood. J is TRBJ1-1 and V is TRBV11-2, with no clear D. CDR3: CASSLNTEAFF. CDR3 DNA: TGTGCCAGCAGCCTTAACACTGAAGCTTTCTTT.